This entry lists 26 T cell receptor beta chains sequenced from one sample in a study of Graves' ophthalmopathy and Graves' hyperthyroidism (dated by TCRdb to the late 2010s). TCRdb lists the instrument as Illumina HiSeq 2000. For repertoire sequencing, TCR beta CDR3 regions were amplified from RNA transcripts. The first round of RT-PCR was done with HTBI primers and the Qiagen OneStep RT-PCR kit, and was followed by a second round of multiplex PCR, then size selection and purification. Starting from the raw public reads, TCRdb applied fastp trimming at Q25, assembled clones with MiXCR and retained in-frame beta chains. When rows share a CDR3 protein, they turn into one entry using the most common DNA and genes. The sample table records 200,000 to 300,000 distinct CDR3 sequences; 45% of these occur just once. The ten largest clones take up about 45% of the sample. The material sequenced was peripheral blood. These receptors were obtained from an adult man with Graves' ophthalmopathy.

This chain links TRBV29-1 with TRBJ2-2, with a tentative D call TRBD2 (6 bases). The length of the CDR3 is 13 residues. V was cut by 4 bases and J by 9 bases, with 15 bases left in between. The germline CDR1 and CDR2 sequences are SQVTM and ANQGSEA. The CDR3 is CSVAGGGTRELFF. CDR3 bases: TGCAGCGTTGCTGGGGGAGGTACCAGGGAGCTGTTTTTT.

The V and J genes are TRBV7-3 and TRBJ1-3; 8 bases are shared with TRBD1. Germline CDR1 reads SGHTA; CDR2 reads FQGTGA. The CDR3 is 16 amino acids. With 2 bases clipped from V and 3 bases from J, the junction kept 6 bases outside the gene matches. CDR3 residues: CASSLVQGASGNTIYF. CDR3 DNA sequence: TGTGCCAGCAGCTTAGTTCAGGGGGCCAGTGGAAACACCATATATTTT.

The rearrangement joins TRBV6-2 or TRBV6-3 to TRBJ1-1; TRBD1 matches 12 bases. Looked up from germline, CDR1 is MNHEY and CDR2 is SVGEGT. The V and J ends lost 2 bases and 3 bases, in that order; junction bases with no gene match: 1. The CDR3 is made up of 15 amino acids. CDR3 DNA: TGTGCCAGCAGTTACGGGACAGGGGGCGACACTGAAGCTTTCTTT. Its translation is CASSYGTGGDTEAFF.

The V call is TRBV7-4, the J call TRBJ1-1; 8 bases are shared with TRBD1. Germline V gene lookup returns CDR1 SGHVT and CDR2 SQSDAQ. The CDR3 sequence is 13 residues long. V lost 5 bases, J lost 11 bases, and 10 bases stayed unmatched. CDR3 coding DNA: TGTGCCAGCAGCCAAGTGTCAGGGGGCCGCGCTTTCTTT. Translating gives CASSQVSGGRAFF. Variable domain in full (rest from reference TRBV7-4 and TRBJ1-1): GAGVSQSPRYKVAKRGRDVALRCDSISGHVTLYWYRQTLGQGSEVLTYSQSDAQRDKSGRPSGRFSAERPERSVSTLKIQRTEQGDSAVYLCASSQVSGGRAFFGQGTRLTVV.

The V call is TRBV10-3, the J call TRBJ1-4; 8 positions agree with TRBD1. V lost 6 bases, J lost 5 bases, and 5 bases stayed unmatched. The CDR3 contains 14 residues. Germline CDR1 is ENHRY and CDR2 is SYGVKD. For the CDR3, the DNA is TGTGCCATCAGGGGGACAGGCCAAAATGAAAAACTGTTTTTT. Translating gives CAIRGTGQNEKLFF.

The chain's CDR3 is CASSLKARAGPYEQYF. CDR3 sequence (DNA): TGTGCCAGCAGCTTAAAAGCCCGGGCTGGTCCCTACGAGCAGTACTTC. The chain carries TRBV11-2 and TRBJ2-7; no clear D gene. V was trimmed by 2 bases and J by 2 bases, leaving 16 bases between them. Per germline, CDR1 SGHAT and CDR2 FQNNGV. The CDR3 is 16 residues long.

This clonotype has more than one count but fewer than ten. This chain connects TRBV19 to TRBJ1-1; D not certain. Germline CDR1 and CDR2: LNHDA and SQIVND (reference sequence). Trimming stripped 1 base from V and 6 bases from J, with 12 bases between. The CDR3 runs to 14 residues. The CDR3 spells CASSIVSGGAEAFF. Written as DNA, the CDR3 is TGTGCCAGTAGTATAGTGAGCGGCGGCGCTGAAGCTTTCTTT.

V gene TRBV12-3 or TRBV12-4 combines with J gene TRBJ1-1; the D gene is possibly TRBD1 (5 bases). CDR3 size: 13 residues. The CDR3 loop reads CASGLSGGTEAFF. The DNA of the CDR3 is TGTGCTAGTGGTTTGTCGGGGGGCACTGAAGCTTTCTTT.

The chain combines TRBV7-8 with TRBJ2-7; a weak D match, TRBD1 (6 bases). The germline V gene has CDR1 SGHVS and CDR2 FQNEAQ. Trimming took 7 bases from V and 2 from J, leaving 12 bases between them. The CDR3 runs to 13 residues. As DNA, the CDR3 is TGTGCCAGCACCCCGGGACAAACCTACGAGCAGTACTTC. Amino acids: CASTPGQTYEQYF.

Note on this clonotype: This could be a read error, since a much larger clone is one nucleotide away. The chain has TRBV6-5 and TRBJ1-5, with TRBD1 identical over 7 bases. This CDR3 region has 15 residues. Germline V gene data show CDR1 as MNHEY and CDR2 as SVGAGI. The trim removed 5 bases at V and 0 bases at J, leaving 4 bases unmatched. The CDR3 DNA is TGTGCCAGCAGTCCACAGGGGAATAGCAATCAGCCCCAGCATTTT. This encodes CASSPQGNSNQPQHF.

This clonotype appeared once. The genes are TRBV29-1 and TRBJ1-1; 8 bases match TRBD1. The CDR3 totals 17 residues. After removal of 0 bases from V and 3 bases from J, the junction contained 12 bases not matched to a gene. CDR1 SQVTM and CDR2 ANQGSEA come from the germline V gene. DNA of the CDR3: TGCAGCGTTGAAGATCGTACCAAAGAGACAGGGGACACTGAAGCTTTCTTT. Its protein is CSVEDRTKETGDTEAFF.

The sample holds a few counts of this clonotype. The chain combines TRBV29-1 with TRBJ1-2, with a weak D call TRBD1 (5 bases). Looked up from germline, CDR1 is SQVTM and CDR2 is ANQGSEA. The V and J ends lost 3 bases and 8 bases respectively, with 19 bases between them. The CDR3 has 14 residues. The CDR3 loop is CSVDVRPRERGYTF. Here the CDR3 DNA reads TGCAGCGTTGACGTCCGTCCCAGGGAGAGAGGCTACACCTTC.

This clonotype has more than one count but fewer than ten. The chain uses TRBV7-2 and TRBJ2-5; TRBD1 agrees at 12 bases. The germline V gene encodes CDR1 SGHTA and CDR2 FQGNSA. The CDR3 loop spans 16 amino acids. After removal of 5 bases from V and 1 base from J, the junction contained 5 bases not matched to a gene. The DNA for the CDR3 is TGTGCCAGCAGCACTCCGGGACAGGGGGCCCAAGAGACCCAGTACTTC. Protein: CASSTPGQGAQETQYF.

This clonotype was observed a handful of times. CDR3 in amino acids: CASNAGSGETQYF. As DNA, the CDR3 is TGTGCCAGCAACGCAGGGTCGGGAGAGACCCAGTACTTC. The chain links TRBV11-2 to TRBJ2-5, with a tentative D call TRBD1 (5 bases). This CDR3 comprises 13 residues. The V and J ends lost 7 bases and 4 bases respectively, with 13 bases between them. Germline CDR1 is SGHAT and CDR2 is FQNNGV.

This rearrangement joins TRBV7-3 to TRBJ2-5; the D is unclear. V was pared by 0 bases and J by 2 bases, with 10 bases between. Per germline, CDR1 SGHTA and CDR2 FQGTGA. The CDR3 has 15 residues. DNA for the CDR3: TGTGCCAGCAGCTTAACGGGGAACCGACAAGAGACCCAGTACTTC. Translation: CASSLTGNRQETQYF.

A few counts support this clonotype. J is TRBJ1-6 and V is TRBV19; tentatively, D is TRBD1 (6 bases). CDR3 length equals 13 residues. Germline assignment: CDR1 LNHDA and CDR2 SQIVND (reference sequence). V gave up 7 bases and J gave up 6 bases, with 10 bases separating them. The CDR3 loop is CASKDSTNSPLHF. The CDR3 DNA reads TGTGCCAGTAAGGACAGTACTAATTCACCCCTCCACTTT.

The J gene is TRBJ2-1, the V gene TRBV24-1, with 9 bases identical to TRBD1. The CDR3 spans 14 residues. The germline gives CDR1 KGHDR, CDR2 SFDVKD. Unmatched junction bases numbered 9, after V lost 9 bases and J lost 7 bases. The CDR3: CATFGTGLSNEQFF. The CDR3 coding sequence is TGTGCCACCTTCGGGACAGGGCTGTCGAATGAGCAGTTCTTC.

The chain links TRBV2 to TRBJ1-6; tentatively, D is TRBD1 (6 bases). V gave up 3 bases and J gave up 8 bases, with 14 bases separating them. The CDR3 totals 15 residues. Germline V lookup: CDR1 SNHLY, CDR2 FYNNEI. In DNA form, the CDR3 reads TGTGCCAGCAGTGAGGAACAGGGAGGGCATTCACCCCTCCACTTT. Its protein is CASSEEQGGHSPLHF.

The chain joins TRBV7-2 to TRBJ2-5; 9 bases map to TRBD2. Losses at the gene ends were 1 base for V and 0 bases for J; bases not matched to a gene: 6. Looked up from germline, CDR1 is SGHTA and CDR2 is FQGNSA. This CDR3 contains 17 residues. CDR3 DNA sequence: TGTGCCAGCAGCTTAGTTAGTAGCGGGGGCAACCAAGAGACCCAGTACTTC. Translated: CASSLVSSGGNQETQYF.

For this clonotype: This likely comes from a read error, as the CDR3 has no conserved phenylalanine or tryptophan at its end. The chain carries TRBV2 and TRBJ2-5; 7 bases map to TRBD2. Germline-derived CDR1 and CDR2 are SNHLY and FYNNEI. CDR3 length: 13 residues. V was clipped by 7 bases and J by 11 bases; unmatched bases: 13. The CDR3 is CASTTGLGLAQYL. For the CDR3, the DNA is TGTGCCAGCACCACAGGACTAGGTCTAGCGCAGTACCTC.

The rearrangement joins TRBV7-6 to TRBJ2-2, with a tentative D call TRBD2 (6 bases). V dropped 2 bases and J dropped 1 base, with 11 bases sitting between them. Germline CDR1 reads SGHVS; CDR2 reads FNYEAQ. CDR3 length: 16 amino acids. In DNA, the CDR3 is TGTGCCAGCAGCTTAAAGGAGGGCAGGAACACCGGGGAGCTGTTTTTT. It codes for CASSLKEGRNTGELFF.

This CDR3 reads CASSLMEARGSYEQYF. The CDR3 bases are TGTGCCAGCAGCTTGATGGAGGCGCGGGGCTCCTACGAGCAGTACTTC. The V call is TRBV5-8, the J call TRBJ2-5; the D gene is possibly TRBD2 (6 bases). The closer fit of TRBJ2-7 to the DNA end suggests the J call may be wrong. Germline V gives CDR1 SGHTS, CDR2 YDEGEE. The CDR3 is 16 amino acids.

This chain connects TRBV7-8 to TRBJ2-2, with 9 positions matching TRBD1. Germline V gene sequence: CDR1 SGHVS, CDR2 FQNEAQ. CDR3 length: 17 residues. Losses at the gene ends were 1 base for V and 6 bases for J; bases not matched to a gene: 9. CDR3 DNA: TGTGCCAGCAGCTTAGACAGGGGGCGGATAGAGCCCGGGGAGCTGTTTTTT. Translated: CASSLDRGRIEPGELFF.

The chain combines TRBV7-9 with TRBJ2-7; possible D gene TRBD1, 5 bases. The DNA matches TRBJ2-1 better at its end, which makes the J call doubtful. This CDR3 is 14 amino acids long. CDR1 and CDR2 from the germline V gene are SEHNR and FQNEAQ (reference sequence). CDR3 sequence reads: CASSLSRAVYEQFF. CDR3 sequence (DNA): TGTGCCAGCAGCTTAAGCAGGGCCGTATATGAGCAGTTCTTC.

As to this clonotype: An end of the junction does not agree with germline; a read error may underlie this. The CDR3 DNA follows: TGTGCCAACAGCCCACAGGCATCCTACGAGCAGTACTTC. This gives the protein CANSPQASYEQYF. The chain joins TRBV7-2 to TRBJ2-7, with TRBD1 as a possible D gene (5 bases). Germline CDR1 reads SGHTA; CDR2 reads FQGNSA. This CDR3 has 13 amino acids.

This chain joins TRBV24-1 and TRBJ2-2; D might be TRBD1 (6 bases). There are 16 residues in the CDR3. Germline CDR1 is KGHDR and CDR2 is SFDVKD. Trimming cost V 1 base and J 3 bases, with 11 bases left between them. The CDR3 region has the DNA TGTGCCACCAGTGATTTTCCGGGGACATACACCGGGGAGCTGTTTTTT. As protein: CATSDFPGTYTGELFF.